One T cell receptor (beta chain) is described in this entry. This clonotype showed up many times. Its antigen remains undetermined. Nothing much larger sits one base from this clone, and base qualities are not available. Library generation was performed with 5' RACE. Sequenced on a NextSeq 500. In the TCR library protocol, unique molecular identifiers were attached to individual cDNA molecules to correct for PCR bias and sequencing error. Sequencing covered both TCR alpha and beta chains, and within each sample the abundances of alpha and beta sequences were tightly co-correlated. On the study's bioinformatics: Decombinator V4 was used to perform V gene, J gene and CDR3 annotation of TCR sequences. TCRs were defined as expanded if a significant change between any two time points was detected under a Poisson model with p below 0.0001. TCR abundances were normalised to the total number of TCRs sequenced per sample and expressed as counts per million. TRAV1-2 paired with TRAJ12, TRAJ20 or TRAJ33 defined MAIT TCRs, while TRAV10 paired with TRAJ18 defined iNKT TCRs. VDJdb, accessed on 1 November 2021, was searched for TCRs annotated for CMV, EBV and SARS-CoV-2, and TCRs annotated for more than one antigen were excluded. Using fastp trimming at Q25 and MiXCR clonotype assembly, TCRdb reanalyzed the public sequencing data and kept in-frame beta chains. Entries that share a CDR3 protein sequence are merged under the most common genes and DNA. Here the V and J calls rest on TCRdb's processing, not on the authors' analysis. The sample data list more than 40,000 distinct CDR3 sequences, and under 7.5% of these were observed just once. The top ten clonotypes cover around 7.9% of the sample.

The CDR1 and CDR2 encoded by the germline V gene (reference sequence) are DFQATT and SNEGSKA. The CDR3 sequence holds 13 residues, the cysteine and phenylalanine included. The sequence is cut down to CDR3 DNA, 39 bases in frame from base 1. V and J are truncated by 4 bases and 4 bases respectively, leaving an intervening sequence of 12 bases. A case-control design nested within a healthcare worker cohort in London, UK, was used, with weekly nasopharyngeal swab PCR tests and blood sampling performed. Healthcare workers were recruited between 23 and 31 March 2020, during the week of the UK lockdown, and were followed weekly for up to about 15 weeks. The data derive from a study of early T cells in non-severe SARS-CoV-2 infection (dated by TCRdb to the early 2020s). With respect to the entire study: Because TCR sequencing was done on bulk RNA from unsorted whole blood, the alpha and beta chains could not be paired. What the authors observed across the whole study: VDJdb matching was skewed toward anti-spike CD8 responses and likely underestimated virus-specific expansions by missing private and CD4 specificities.

The sequenced sample was whole blood. The source is an adult who was a healthcare worker with PCR-confirmed SARS-CoV-2 infection or an uninfected control (not recorded which). The chain was built from TRBV20-1 and TRBJ2-3; possibly the D gene is TRBD1, per 5 matching bases. The CDR3: CSAKGLFADTQYF. The nucleotide sequence is TGCAGTGCTAAGGGGCTCTTTGCAGATACGCAGTATTTT.